Shown below are 24 T cell receptor beta chains from a single sample sequenced in a study of neurological immune-mediated disorders. One entry per CDR3 protein, called by TCRdb with MiXCR from the 5' RACE reads. The table includes 81,000 or so distinct CDR3 sequences, less than 5.5% detected once. The sequencing input was PBMCs. These receptors originate from a woman aged 30 to 39 with multiple sclerosis.

The V gene is TRBV7-8, the J gene TRBJ2-1; D may be TRBD2 (6 bases). Germline loops: CDR1 SGHVS, CDR2 FQNEAQ. V lost 5 bases and J 0 bases, leaving 17 bases between the germline ends. The CDR3 runs 17 residues. The CDR3 spells CASSADVSGSSYNEQFF. DNA of the CDR3: TGTGCCAGCAGCGCCGACGTTAGCGGAAGCTCCTACAATGAGCAGTTCTTC. Full variable domain (rest looked up from reference TRBV7-8 and TRBJ2-1): GAGVSQSPRYKVAKRGQDVALRCDPISGHVSLFWYQQALGQGPEFLTYFQNEAQLDKSGLPSDRFFAERPEGSVSTLKIQRTQQEDSAVYLCASSADVSGSSYNEQFFGPGTRLTVL.

This clonotype was recorded many times. The V gene is TRBV20-1, the J gene TRBJ1-2; TRBD1 is a possible D gene (6 bases). This CDR3 is 14 amino acids long. From germline, CDR1 is DFQATT and CDR2 SNEGSKA (reference sequence). Trimming took off 1 base at V and 6 bases at J, with 15 bases between the two ends. The CDR3 loop reads CSARVLTGYDGYTF. As DNA, the CDR3 is TGCAGTGCTAGAGTCCTTACAGGGTACGATGGCTACACCTTC.

A remark on this clonotype: One base away lies a much larger clone, so this may be a sequencing read error. This chain connects TRBV5-1 to TRBJ2-1, with TRBD1 as a possible D gene (6 bases). This CDR3 comprises 15 residues. Germline CDR1 is SGHRS and CDR2 is YFSETQ. Trimming removed 7 bases from V and 3 bases from J, with 17 bases in between. The CDR3: CASGNRDNFYNEQFF. CDR3 in DNA: TGCGCCAGCGGAAACAGGGACAACTTCTACAATGAGCAGTTCTTC.

This clonotype was observed many times. This chain uses TRBV20-1 with TRBJ2-5; 15 bases match TRBD2. The CDR3 loop spans 16 amino acids. The V and J ends lost 6 bases and 4 bases, in that order; junction bases with no gene match: 9. Germline V gene data show CDR1 as DFQATT and CDR2 as SNEGSKA (reference sequence). The CDR3 region has the DNA TGCAGTGCAAAGGGACTAGCGGGAGGTTTAGGAGAGACCCAGTACTTC. Its translation is CSAKGLAGGLGETQYF.

This clonotype was seen repeatedly, ten times or more. The V and J genes are TRBV12-3 or TRBV12-4 and TRBJ1-2, with no clear D. This CDR3 is 13 amino acids long. The germline V and J ends were trimmed by 6 bases and 4 bases, with 12 bases remaining between them. The CDR3 coding sequence is TGTGCCAGCAGCGCCGGAGCTAGCTATGGCTACACCTTC. Translation gives CASSAGASYGYTF.

Comment on this clonotype: This may stem from a read error, because a much larger clone lies one nucleotide away. This chain connects TRBV20-1 to TRBJ2-7; TRBD1 is a possible D gene (6 bases). Germline CDR1 and CDR2: DFQATT and SNEGSKA (reference sequence). The CDR3 consists of 13 residues. Trimming took off 4 bases at V and 3 bases at J, with 13 bases between the two ends. CDR3 in amino acids: CSAKGKGDYEQYF. As DNA, the CDR3 is TGCAGTGCTAAGGGAAAGGGGGACTACGAGCAGTACTTC.

This clonotype has a count of ten or more. The J gene is TRBJ1-2, the V gene TRBV20-1, with a weak D call TRBD1 (6 bases). Trimming stripped 5 bases from V and 2 bases from J, with 18 bases between. The CDR3 contains 15 residues. Germline CDR1 and CDR2: DFQATT and SNEGSKA (reference sequence). The CDR3, as DNA: TGCAGTGCTCCACAGGGTTTTAGGCTCAACTATGGCTACACCTTC. Protein sequence: CSAPQGFRLNYGYTF.

This clonotype showed up many times. The rearrangement links TRBV12-3 or TRBV12-4 to TRBJ2-3, with D hard to call. The CDR3 totals 13 residues. V dropped 5 bases and J dropped 5 bases, with 11 bases sitting between them. The CDR3 reads CASSLGNRDTQYF. The DNA of the CDR3 is TGTGCCAGCAGTCTAGGAAATCGAGATACGCAGTATTTT.

The genes are TRBV3-1 and TRBJ2-5, with D hard to call. V dropped 2 bases and J dropped 4 bases, with 5 bases sitting between them. The germline V gene has CDR1 LGHDT and CDR2 YNNKEL (reference sequence). The CDR3 covers 12 residues. Written as DNA, the CDR3 is TGTGCCAGCAGCCAAACCCCAGAGACCCAGTACTTC. Translation gives CASSQTPETQYF.

In this sample, this clonotype turned up a few times. This chain connects TRBV5-6 to TRBJ2-7; the D gene is possibly TRBD2 (5 bases). This CDR3 is 13 amino acids long. Trimming took 5 bases from V and 6 from J, leaving 15 bases between them. Germline loops: CDR1 SGHDT, CDR2 YYEEEE. DNA of the CDR3: TGTGCCAGCAGGTTACACCCCGGAGGCGAGCAGTACGTC. It encodes CASRLHPGGEQYV.

Concerning this clonotype itself: It may be a read error: a sequence one base away is much more abundant. The chain recombines TRBV27 with TRBJ2-1; 11 positions agree with TRBD2. The CDR3 sequence is 16 residues long. Germline lookup yields CDR1 MNHEY and CDR2 SMNVEV (reference sequence). The CDR3 sequence: CASSSLAGGFYNAQFF. The CDR3 nucleotides read TGTGCCAGCAGTTCTCTAGCGGGAGGTTTCTACAATGCGCAGTTCTTC.

The table lists this clonotype with many counts. The chain uses TRBV6-6 and TRBJ1-2; D gene ambiguous. V lost 6 bases and J 0 bases, leaving 8 bases between the germline ends. Germline CDR1 reads MNHNY; CDR2 reads SVGAGI (reference sequence). The CDR3 covers 13 residues. The CDR3 sequence is CASSGQANYGYTF. The CDR3, as DNA: TGTGCCAGCAGCGGGCAGGCTAACTATGGCTACACCTTC.

There are many counts of this clonotype. The rearrangement joins TRBV5-1 to TRBJ2-5; 9 bases match TRBD1. Trimming at V came to 4 bases and at J to 1 base, leaving 5 bases not matched to a gene. Germline V gene lookup returns CDR1 SGHRS and CDR2 YFSETQ. The CDR3 has 15 residues. CDR3 amino acids: CASSPGTGRQETQYF. In DNA form, the CDR3 reads TGCGCCAGCAGCCCCGGGACAGGGCGCCAAGAGACCCAGTACTTC.

Ten or more counts support this clonotype. V and J are TRBV10-3 and TRBJ1-2; 10 positions match TRBD1. V trimming: 11 bases; J trimming: 8 bases; junction bases outside the gene matches: 14. CDR1 is ENHRY and CDR2 is SYGVKD in the germline V gene. The CDR3 is 14 residues long. The CDR3 DNA reads TGTGCCTCCTCCGGGGGGACAGGGGACTCCGGCTACACCTTC. This codes for CASSGGTGDSGYTF.

This clonotype was found many times. The chain recombines TRBV5-1 with TRBJ2-2; 7 bases match TRBD1. CDR1 SGHRS and CDR2 YFSETQ come from the germline V gene. The CDR3 is 16 amino acids. The V and J ends lost 4 bases and 4 bases, in that order; junction bases with no gene match: 10. CDR3 coding DNA: TGCGCCAGCAGCCCTCGACAGGGTGGGAGCACCGGGGAGCTGTTTTTT. It specifies CASSPRQGGSTGELFF.

This clonotype was seen repeatedly, ten times or more. The chain uses TRBV10-3 and TRBJ1-2, with unresolved D. V lost 4 bases and J 2 bases, leaving 11 bases between the germline ends. The CDR3 runs to 14 residues. In germline, CDR1 is ENHRY, CDR2 SYGVKD. Written as DNA, the CDR3 is TGTGCCATCAGTGGGGCAGATTACAACTATGGCTACACCTTC. Encoded protein: CAISGADYNYGYTF.

This clonotype has more than one count but fewer than ten. The chain uses TRBV11-2 and TRBJ2-5; the D is unclear. Germline CDR1 SGHAT, CDR2 FQNNGV. V shed 3 bases and J shed 7 bases, with 15 bases lying between them. The length of the CDR3 is 14 residues. The DNA for the CDR3 is TGTGCCAGCAGCTTTGGCTTGGACGGCGGGACCCAGTACTTC. It yields the protein CASSFGLDGGTQYF.

This clonotype was detected ten times or more. This chain links TRBV12-3 or TRBV12-4 with TRBJ1-2; weak D call: TRBD1 (5 bases). CDR3 length equals 16 residues. Trimming left V 6 bases short and J 5 bases short, with 22 bases between. CDR3: CASSPGFAGVTYGYTF. The CDR3 bases are TGTGCCAGCAGCCCGGGGTTCGCGGGGGTTACTTATGGCTACACCTTC.

Comments on this clonotype: At one end, the junction sequence differs from germline, possibly due to a read error. J is TRBJ1-6 and V is TRBV20-1; D unresolved. The CDR3 extends over 14 amino acids. Germline V gives CDR1 DFQATT, CDR2 SNEGSKA (reference sequence). CDR3 DNA: TGCAGTGCTAGTACGGGAGACCTCAATTCAACCCTCAACTTT. Encoded protein: CSASTGDLNSTLNF.

This clonotype appeared many times. This rearrangement joins TRBV5-1 to TRBJ2-3, with D tentatively TRBD2 (7 bases). Trimming removed 2 bases from V and 1 base from J, with 11 bases in between. Germline assignment: CDR1 SGHRS and CDR2 YFSETQ. The CDR3 sequence is 15 residues long. The CDR3 loop reads CASSFGGPGTDTQYF. The DNA for the CDR3 is TGCGCCAGCAGCTTCGGGGGGCCGGGCACAGATACGCAGTATTTT.

The chain joins TRBV30 to TRBJ1-5; 7 positions agree with TRBD1. In germline, CDR1 is GTSNPN, CDR2 SVGIG (reference sequence). This CDR3 comprises 12 residues. J was trimmed by 6 bases and V by 7 bases; bases with no gene match: 6. CDR3 sequence: CAFRQGTQPQHF. DNA for the CDR3: TGTGCCTTTCGACAGGGTACTCAGCCCCAGCATTTT. The full variable domain, in which reference TRBV30 and TRBJ1-5 provide the parts outside the CDR3, is SQTIHQWPATLVQPVGSPLSLECTVEGTSNPNLYWYRQAAGRGLQLLFYSVGIGQISSEVPQNLSASRPQDRQFILSSKKLLLSDSGFYLCAFRQGTQPQHFGDGTRLSIL.

This clonotype appeared many times. The chain uses TRBV12-3 or TRBV12-4 and TRBJ2-1; D possibly corresponds to TRBD1 (5 bases). Trimming removed 0 bases at V and 10 bases at J, with 13 bases between. This CDR3 is 14 amino acids long. Written as DNA, the CDR3 is TGTGCCAGCAGTTTAGCGGTCCCATGGGGCGAGCAGTTCTTC. It specifies CASSLAVPWGEQFF.

The chain carries TRBV14 and TRBJ2-1; D is unclear. CDR3 length: 17 residues. Between the trimmed V and J ends, which lost 2 bases and 5 bases, there was a span of 19 bases. CDR1 SGHDN and CDR2 FVKESK come from the germline V gene. The chain's CDR3 is CASSQRRPIVTDNEQFF. CDR3 bases: TGTGCCAGCAGCCAACGAAGACCCATCGTAACGGACAATGAGCAGTTCTTC.

The sample holds a few counts of this clonotype. The chain links TRBV5-1 to TRBJ1-2; D may be TRBD1 (5 bases). V lost 0 bases to trimming and J lost 2 bases, with 14 bases between them. CDR3 length: 16 amino acids. Germline assignment: CDR1 SGHRS and CDR2 YFSETQ. CDR3 DNA: TGCGCCAGCAGCTTGGTCCGGGACTCACTGAACTATGGCTACACCTTC. Its protein is CASSLVRDSLNYGYTF.